This entry is about one T cell receptor (beta chain). The antigen remains undetermined. TCRdb itself ran the reads through MiXCR, one entry per CDR3 protein. The sample lists about 180,000 distinct CDR3 sequences, about 18% seen once, with under 30% in the top ten. The germline V gene has CDR1 SGHDN and CDR2 FVKESK. The CDR3 spans 16 residues. V lost 3 bases, J lost 0 bases, and 11 bases lay in between. The data were obtained in a study of T cell repertoires in cytomegalovirus infection. Study in general: Public TCR beta signatures indicated both CMV infection and matching HLA type. Study-wide results and limits: In two of eight donors, the top clonotype was HLA-C-restricted CMV-specific. Identification of carriers of CMV plus the relevant HLA was achieved through cumulative public TCR beta family frequency.

The clonotype comes from a human donor in good health (CMV status not recorded). Some clones in this sample may be carry-over from other donors' samples. Sample: CD8+ T cells from PBMCs. The chain employs TRBV14 and TRBJ1-4; possibly TRBD1 for D (5 bases). The CDR3 bases are TGTGCCAGCAGCCACCGCCAGGGCGCAACTAATGAAAAACTGTTTTTT. Protein: CASSHRQGATNEKLFF. The variable domain in full, completed from reference TRBV14 and TRBJ1-4, reads EAGVTQFPSHSVIEKGQTVTLRCDPISGHDNLYWYRRVMGKEIKFLLHFVKESKQDESGMPNNRFLAERTGGTYSTLKVQPAELEDSGVYFCASSHRQGATNEKLFFGSGTQLSVL.